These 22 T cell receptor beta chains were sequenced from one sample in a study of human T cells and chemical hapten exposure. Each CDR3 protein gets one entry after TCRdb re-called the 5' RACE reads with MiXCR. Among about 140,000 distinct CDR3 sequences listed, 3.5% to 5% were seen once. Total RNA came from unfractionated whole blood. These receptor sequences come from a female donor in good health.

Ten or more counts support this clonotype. Written as DNA, the CDR3 is TGTGCCAGCAGTTTGCCCCCTGGGAGGGGGCGCACCGGGGAGCTGTTTTTT. This translates into CASSLPPGRGRTGELFF. The chain combines TRBV28 with TRBJ2-2; D tentatively reads TRBD1 or TRBD2 (7 bases each). CDR1 is MDHEN, CDR2 SYDVKM, per germline. The length of the CDR3 is 17 residues. Trimming removed 3 bases from V and 4 bases from J, with 18 bases in between.

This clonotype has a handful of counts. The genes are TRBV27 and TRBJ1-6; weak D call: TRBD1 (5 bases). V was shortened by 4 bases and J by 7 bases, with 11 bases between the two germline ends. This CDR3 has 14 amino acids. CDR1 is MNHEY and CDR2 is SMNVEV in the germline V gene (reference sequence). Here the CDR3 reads CASSSQGLNSPLHF. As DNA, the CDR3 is TGTGCCAGCAGTTCTCAGGGATTGAATTCACCCCTCCACTTT.

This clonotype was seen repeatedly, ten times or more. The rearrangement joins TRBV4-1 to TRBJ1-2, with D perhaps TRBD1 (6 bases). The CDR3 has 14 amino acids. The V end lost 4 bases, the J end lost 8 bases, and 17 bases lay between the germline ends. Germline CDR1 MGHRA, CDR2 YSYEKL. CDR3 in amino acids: CASSPPGGGKGYTF. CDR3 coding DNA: TGCGCCAGCAGCCCCCCTGGGGGGGGCAAGGGCTACACCTTC.

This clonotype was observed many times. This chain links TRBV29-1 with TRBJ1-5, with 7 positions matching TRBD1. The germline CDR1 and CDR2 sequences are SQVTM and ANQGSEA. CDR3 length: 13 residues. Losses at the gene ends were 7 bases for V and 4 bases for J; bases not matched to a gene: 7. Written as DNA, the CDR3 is TGCAGCGGGAAAACAGGGGCGAATCAGCCCCAGCATTTT. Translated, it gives CSGKTGANQPQHF.

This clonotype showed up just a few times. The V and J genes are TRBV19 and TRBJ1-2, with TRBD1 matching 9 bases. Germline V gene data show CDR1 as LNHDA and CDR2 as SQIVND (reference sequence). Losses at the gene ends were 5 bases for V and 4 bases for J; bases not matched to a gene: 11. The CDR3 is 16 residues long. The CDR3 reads CASSSSPGQGGYGYTF. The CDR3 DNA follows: TGTGCCAGTAGTTCCTCTCCGGGACAGGGAGGCTATGGCTACACCTTC.

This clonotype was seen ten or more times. CDR3 sequence: CSARDNRGAGETQYF. CDR3 DNA: TGCAGTGCTAGAGATAACCGGGGAGCCGGAGAGACCCAGTACTTC. The chain links TRBV20-1 to TRBJ2-5; a weak D match, TRBD2 (5 bases). Germline values: CDR1 DFQATT, CDR2 SNEGSKA (reference sequence). Trimming took 0 bases from V and 4 from J, leaving 15 bases between them. The CDR3 consists of 15 residues.

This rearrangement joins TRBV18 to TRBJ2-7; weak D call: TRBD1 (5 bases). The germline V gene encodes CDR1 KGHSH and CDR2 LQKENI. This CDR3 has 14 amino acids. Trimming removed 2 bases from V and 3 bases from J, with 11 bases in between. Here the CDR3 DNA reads TGTGCCAGCTCACCAGTCGCGCAGGGCTACGAGCAGTACTTC. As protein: CASSPVAQGYEQYF.

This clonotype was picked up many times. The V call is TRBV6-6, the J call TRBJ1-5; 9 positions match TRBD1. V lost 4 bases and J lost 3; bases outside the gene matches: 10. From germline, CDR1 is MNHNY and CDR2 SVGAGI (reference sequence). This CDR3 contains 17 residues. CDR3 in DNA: TGTGCCAGCAGTTTACCACAGGGGGCGCGTAACAATCAGCCCCAGCATTTT. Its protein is CASSLPQGARNNQPQHF.

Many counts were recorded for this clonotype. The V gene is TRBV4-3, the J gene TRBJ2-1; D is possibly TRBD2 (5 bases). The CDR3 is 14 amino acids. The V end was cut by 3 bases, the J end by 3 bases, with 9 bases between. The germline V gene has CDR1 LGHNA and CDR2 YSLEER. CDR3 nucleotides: TGCGCCAGCAGCCAGGCTAGCTTCTACAATGAGCAGTTCTTC. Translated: CASSQASFYNEQFF.

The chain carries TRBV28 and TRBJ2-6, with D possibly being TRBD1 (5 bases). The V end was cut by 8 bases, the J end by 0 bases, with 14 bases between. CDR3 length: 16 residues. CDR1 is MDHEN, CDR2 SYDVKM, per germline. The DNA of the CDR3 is TGTGCCAGCGGCGCGACAGCTCTCTCTGGGGCCAACGTCCTGACTTTC. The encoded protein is CASGATALSGANVLTF. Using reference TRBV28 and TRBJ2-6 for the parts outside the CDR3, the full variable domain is DVKVTQSSRYLVKRTGEKVFLECVQDMDHENMFWYRQDPGLGLRLIYFSYDVKMKEKGDIPEGYSVSREKKERFSLILESASTNQTSMYLCASGATALSGANVLTFGAGSRLTVL.

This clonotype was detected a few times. The CDR3 DNA sequence: TGTGCCAGCAGCTTAGAGGGACAGGGGTTGACTGAAGCTTTCTTT. Amino acids: CASSLEGQGLTEAFF. The V gene is TRBV7-2, the J gene TRBJ1-1; 10 positions agree with TRBD1. This CDR3 comprises 15 residues. V dropped 1 base and J dropped 5; count of bases not matched to a gene: 4. The germline CDR1 and CDR2 sequences are SGHTA and FQGNSA.

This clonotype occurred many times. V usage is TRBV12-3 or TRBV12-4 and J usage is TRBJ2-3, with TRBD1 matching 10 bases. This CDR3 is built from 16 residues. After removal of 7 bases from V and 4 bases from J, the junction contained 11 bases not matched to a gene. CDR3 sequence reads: CASIRGTGEGSDTQYF. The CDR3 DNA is TGTGCCAGCATTCGAGGGACAGGGGAAGGGTCAGATACGCAGTATTTT.

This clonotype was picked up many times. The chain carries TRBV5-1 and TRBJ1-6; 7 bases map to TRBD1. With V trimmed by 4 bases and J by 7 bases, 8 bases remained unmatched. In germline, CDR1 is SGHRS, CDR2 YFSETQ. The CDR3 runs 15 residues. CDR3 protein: CASSQQTGSNSPLHF. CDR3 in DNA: TGCGCCAGCAGCCAACAGACAGGGAGCAATTCACCCCTCCACTTT.

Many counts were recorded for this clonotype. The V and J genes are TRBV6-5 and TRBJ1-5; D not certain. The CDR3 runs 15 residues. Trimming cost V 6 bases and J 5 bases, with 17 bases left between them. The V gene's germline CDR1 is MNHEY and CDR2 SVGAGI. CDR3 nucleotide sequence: TGTGCCAGCAGCCGCATGGGGAATCGGGATCAGCCCCAGCATTTT. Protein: CASSRMGNRDQPQHF.

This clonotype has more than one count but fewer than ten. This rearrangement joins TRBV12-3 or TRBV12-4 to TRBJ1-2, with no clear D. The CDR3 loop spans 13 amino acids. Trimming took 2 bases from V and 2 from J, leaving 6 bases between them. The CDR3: CASSLSRNYGYTF. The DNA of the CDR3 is TGTGCCAGCAGTTTAAGCAGAAACTATGGCTACACCTTC.

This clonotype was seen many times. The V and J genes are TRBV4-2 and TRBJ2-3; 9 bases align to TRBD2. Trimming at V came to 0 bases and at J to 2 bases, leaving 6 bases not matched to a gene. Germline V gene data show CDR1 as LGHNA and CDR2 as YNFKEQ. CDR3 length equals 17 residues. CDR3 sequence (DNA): TGTGCCAGCAGCCAAGAGCCCAGCGGGGGGCCCACAGATACGCAGTATTTT. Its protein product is CASSQEPSGGPTDTQYF.

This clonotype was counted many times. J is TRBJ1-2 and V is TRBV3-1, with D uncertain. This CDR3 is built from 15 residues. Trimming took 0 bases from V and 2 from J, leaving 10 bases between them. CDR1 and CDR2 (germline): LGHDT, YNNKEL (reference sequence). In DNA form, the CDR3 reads TGTGCCAGCAGCCAAGATAGTACGGGGAACTATGGCTACACCTTC. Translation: CASSQDSTGNYGYTF.

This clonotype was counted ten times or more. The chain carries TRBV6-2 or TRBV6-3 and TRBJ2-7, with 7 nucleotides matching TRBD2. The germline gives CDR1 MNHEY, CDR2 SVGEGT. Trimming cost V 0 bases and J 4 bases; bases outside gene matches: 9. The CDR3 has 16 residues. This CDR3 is CASSYSFGTTRYEQYF. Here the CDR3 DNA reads TGTGCCAGCAGTTACTCATTCGGGACTACCCGTTACGAGCAGTACTTC.

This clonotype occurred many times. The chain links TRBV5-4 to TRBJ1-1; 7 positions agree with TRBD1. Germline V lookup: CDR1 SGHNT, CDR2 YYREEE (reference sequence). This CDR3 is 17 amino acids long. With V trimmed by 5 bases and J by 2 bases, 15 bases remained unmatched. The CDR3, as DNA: TGTGCCAGCAGGCTAAGGAAAGGGACAGCCTCCAACACTGAAGCTTTCTTT. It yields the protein CASRLRKGTASNTEAFF.

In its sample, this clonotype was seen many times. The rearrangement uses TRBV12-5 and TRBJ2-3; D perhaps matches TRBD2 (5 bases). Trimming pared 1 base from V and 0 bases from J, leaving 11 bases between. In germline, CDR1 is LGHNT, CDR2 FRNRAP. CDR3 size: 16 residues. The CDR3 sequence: CASGLGSEPSTDTQYF. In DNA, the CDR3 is TGTGCTAGTGGTTTGGGTAGCGAGCCTAGCACAGATACGCAGTATTTT. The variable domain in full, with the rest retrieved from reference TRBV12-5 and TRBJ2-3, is DARVTQTPRHKVTEMGQEVTMRCQPILGHNTVFWYRQTMMQGLELLAYFRNRAPLDDSGMPKDRFSAEMPDATLATLKIQPSEPRDSAVYFCASGLGSEPSTDTQYFGPGTRLTVL.

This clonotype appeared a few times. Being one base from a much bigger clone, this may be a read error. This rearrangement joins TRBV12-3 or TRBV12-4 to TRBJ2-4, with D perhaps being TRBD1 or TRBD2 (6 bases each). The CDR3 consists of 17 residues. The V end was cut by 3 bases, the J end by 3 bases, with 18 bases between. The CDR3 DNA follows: TGTGCCAGCAGTTTCGGCCACGGGGGCCTGGTCAAAAACATTCAGTACTTC. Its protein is CASSFGHGGLVKNIQYF.

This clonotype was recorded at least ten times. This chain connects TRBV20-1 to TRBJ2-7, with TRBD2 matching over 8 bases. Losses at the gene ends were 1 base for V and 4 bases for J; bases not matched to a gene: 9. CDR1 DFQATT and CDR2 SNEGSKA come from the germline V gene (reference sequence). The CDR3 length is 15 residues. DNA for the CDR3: TGCAGTGCTAGAGGCGGCCGGGAGGGTCGGTACGAGCAGTACTTC. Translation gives CSARGGREGRYEQYF.